Listed below are T cell receptor beta chains from one sample, sequenced in a study of T cell responses to AZD1222 COVID-19 vaccine. Assay: immunoSEQ multiplex PCR; the TCRdb copy retains only in-frame clones and omits some. The top ten hold approximately 20% of the sample, which has some 130,000 clones, 85% to 90% seen once. The input for sequencing was peripheral blood, taken on day 0 of AZD1222 vaccination. These receptors were taken from an adult in good health. Both conserved end residues are part of each CDR3. The D gene is left open where the match is weak. Some rows have no size entry. The others give once, few or many, or a class for an expanded clone.

15,.,TRBV6-1,TRBJ1-4,TRBD1,TGTGCCAGCAGTGACAGGGGGCGCGGGAATGAAAAACTGTTTTTT,CASSDRGRGNEKLFF
15,.,TRBV3-1/TRBV3-2,TRBJ1-5,.,TGTGCCAGCAGCCAGGGTCAGCTACTTAATCAGCCCCAGCATTTT,CASSQGQLLNQPQHF
13,.,TRBV27,TRBJ2-6,.,TGTGCCAGCATGGGGGATGGGGCCAACGTCCTGACTTTC,CASMGDGANVLTF
14,once,TRBV5-4,TRBJ1-1,TRBD1,TGTGCCAGCAGCTTTGCAGGGGGGAACACTGAAGCTTTCTTT,CASSFAGGNTEAFF
13,once,TRBV10-1,TRBJ2-3,.,TGCGCCAGCAGTGAGGGTGCCGCAAATACGCAGTATTTT,CASSEGAANTQYF
12,.,TRBV7-9,TRBJ2-3,.,TGTGCCAGCAGCTCCCTTTCAGATACGCAGTATTTT,CASSSLSDTQYF
14,.,TRBV6-5,TRBJ2-7,TRBD1,TGTGCCAGCGAGGCCGGGACAGGGTTCACCGAGCAGTACTTC,CASEAGTGFTEQYF
15,.,TRBV9,TRBJ2-2,TRBD2,TGTGCCAGCAGCCCTCCTAGCGGAAACACCGGGGAGCTGTTTTTT,CASSPPSGNTGELFF
12,.,TRBV6-4,TRBJ1-2,.,TGTGCCAGCAGTTCGGGAGGCTATGGCTACACCTTC,CASSSGGYGYTF
15,.,TRBV4-2,TRBJ1-1,.,TGTGCCAGCAGCCCGCTCAGAGGGGGGGACACTGAAGCTTTCTTT,CASSPLRGGDTEAFF
19,few,TRBV4-1,TRBJ2-5,TRBD2,TGCGCCAGCAGCATGGGACTAGCGGGGGGGAAGGGGTACCAAGAGACCCAGTACTTC,CASSMGLAGGKGYQETQYF
15,.,TRBV7-9,TRBJ1-2,TRBD1,TGTGCCAGCAGCGCCTCAGGGGGGCGCGACTATGGCTACACCTTC,CASSASGGRDYGYTF
13,.,TRBV6-2/TRBV6-3,TRBJ1-1,.,TGTGCCAGCAGTTACGGGAGAGGGAGTGAAGCTTTCTTT,CASSYGRGSEAFF
15,.,TRBV9,TRBJ2-1,.,TGTGCCAGCAGCGCATCGGGGCCCTCCTACAATGAGCAGTTCTTC,CASSASGPSYNEQFF
14,.,TRBV15,TRBJ1-2,.,TGTGCCACCAGTAACCGGGAGGCTAACTATGGCTACACCTTC,CATSNREANYGYTF
17,.,TRBV10-3,TRBJ2-1,.,TGTGCCATTCAAGCGGGGTCCGGAGGGGGAGCCTACAATGAGCAGTTCTTC,CAIQAGSGGGAYNEQFF
18,.,TRBV18,TRBJ1-4,.,TGTGCCAGCTCACTCCAGGGCCCGATGTCAGCAACTAATGAAAAACTGTTTTTT,CASSLQGPMSATNEKLFF
17,once,TRBV27,TRBJ1-2,.,TGTGCCAGCAGTTTAATAGTGAGGCAGGGGCGAAACTATGGCTACACCTTC,CASSLIVRQGRNYGYTF
15,.,TRBV15,TRBJ2-2,.,TGTGCCACCAGCAGAGTCAGGCCTCCAACCGGGGAGCTGTTTTTT,CATSRVRPPTGELFF
16,once,TRBV7-6,TRBJ1-4,TRBD1,TGTGCCAGCAGCCAAGCCCAGGACAGGGGTTTTAAAAAACTGTTTTTT,CASSQAQDRGFKKLFF
15,.,TRBV6-5,TRBJ1-2,.,TGTGCCAGCAGTAAGGGAGGAAAGAGTAACTATGGCTACACCTTC,CASSKGGKSNYGYTF
17,.,TRBV18,TRBJ1-3,.,TGTGCCAGCTCACCAGCTTCGACGGGGAGCTCTGGAAACACCATATATTTT,CASSPASTGSSGNTIYF